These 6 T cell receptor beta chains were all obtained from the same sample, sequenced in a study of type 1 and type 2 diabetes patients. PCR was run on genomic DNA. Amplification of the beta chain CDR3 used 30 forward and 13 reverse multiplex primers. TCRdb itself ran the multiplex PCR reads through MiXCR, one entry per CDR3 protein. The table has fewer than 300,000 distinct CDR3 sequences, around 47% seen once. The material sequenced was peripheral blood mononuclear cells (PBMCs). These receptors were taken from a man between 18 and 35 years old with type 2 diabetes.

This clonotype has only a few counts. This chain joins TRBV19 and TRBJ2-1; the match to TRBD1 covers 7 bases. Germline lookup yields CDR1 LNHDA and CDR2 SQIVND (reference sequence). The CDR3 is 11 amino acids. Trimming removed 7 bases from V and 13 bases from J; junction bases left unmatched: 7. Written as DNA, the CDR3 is TGTGCCAGTATCCATGGGGACAGCCAGTTCTTC. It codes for CASIHGDSQFF.

The CDR3 DNA is TGTGCCAGCAGCCAAGTTACAGGGGGCGATGCTTTCTTT. It translates to CASSQVTGGDAFF. J is TRBJ1-1 and V is TRBV14, with 9 bases lining up with TRBD1. Germline values: CDR1 SGHDN, CDR2 FVKESK. The CDR3 is made up of 13 amino acids. The junction had 5 bases not matched to a gene; V was cut back by 1 base and J by 11 bases.

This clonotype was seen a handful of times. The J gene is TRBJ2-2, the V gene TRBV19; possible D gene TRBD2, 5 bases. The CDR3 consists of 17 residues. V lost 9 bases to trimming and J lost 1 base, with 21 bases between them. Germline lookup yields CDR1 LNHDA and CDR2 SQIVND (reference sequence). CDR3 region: CASLGSHNLLNTGELFF. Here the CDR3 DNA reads TGTGCCAGCCTGGGGAGCCACAACTTACTGAACACCGGGGAGCTGTTTTTT.

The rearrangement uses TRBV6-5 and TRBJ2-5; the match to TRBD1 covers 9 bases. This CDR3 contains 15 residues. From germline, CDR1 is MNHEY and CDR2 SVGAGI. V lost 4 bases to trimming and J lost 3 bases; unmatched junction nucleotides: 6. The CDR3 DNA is TGTGCCAGCAGTTTTCGAGACAGGGGGAAAGAGACCCAGTACTTC. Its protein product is CASSFRDRGKETQYF.

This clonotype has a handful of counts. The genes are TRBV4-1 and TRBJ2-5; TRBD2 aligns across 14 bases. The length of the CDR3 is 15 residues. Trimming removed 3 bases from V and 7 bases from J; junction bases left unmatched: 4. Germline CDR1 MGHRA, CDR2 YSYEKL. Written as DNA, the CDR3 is TGCGCCAGCAGCCAGGGACTAGCGGGAGTAGGGACCCAGTACTTC. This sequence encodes CASSQGLAGVGTQYF.

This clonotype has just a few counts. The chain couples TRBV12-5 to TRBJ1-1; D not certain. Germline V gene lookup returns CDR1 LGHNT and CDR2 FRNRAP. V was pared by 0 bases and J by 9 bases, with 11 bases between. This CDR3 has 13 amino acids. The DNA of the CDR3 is TGTGCTAGTGGTTTGGTCGAGTCGTCGAAAGCTTTCTTT. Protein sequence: CASGLVESSKAFF. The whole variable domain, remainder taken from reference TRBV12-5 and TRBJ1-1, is DARVTQTPRHKVTEMGQEVTMRCQPILGHNTVFWYRQTMMQGLELLAYFRNRAPLDDSGMPKDRFSAEMPDATLATLKIQPSEPRDSAVYFCASGLVESSKAFFGQGTRLTVV.